These 6 T cell receptor beta chains originate from one sample sequenced in a study of glioma-infiltrating T cells after dendritic cell vaccination. Time point indicated: after dendritic cell vaccination, including at tumor progression/relapse. Assay: immunoSEQ multiplex PCR; the TCRdb copy retains only in-frame clones and omits some. The table lists approximately 90,000 clones, approximately 78% of them singletons. Specimen: blood, collected after dendritic cell vaccination. These receptors were obtained from a human donor with glioblastoma.

V usage is TRBV15 and J usage is TRBJ1-5; D unresolved. The CDR3 extends over 13 amino acids. Per the germline V gene, CDR1 is LNHNV and CDR2 is YYDKDF (reference sequence). Trimming took 0 bases from V and 10 from J, leaving 10 bases between them. In DNA, the CDR3 is TGTGCCACCAGCAGAGAGGGAGCCAACCCCCAGCATTTT. Translating gives CATSREGANPQHF.

The DNA of the CDR3 is TGTGCCAGCAGTGAAGCAATAAAGACAGGGTATCAGCCCCAGCATTTT. Its translation: CASSEAIKTGYQPQHF. The chain couples TRBV6-1 to TRBJ1-5; 7 bases match TRBD1. V was clipped by 0 bases and J by 5 bases; unmatched bases: 7. The CDR3 has 16 amino acids. Germline V CDR1 and CDR2: MNHNS, SASEGT.

This chain links TRBV5-1 with TRBJ2-5; 7 bases line up with TRBD2. V dropped 4 bases and J dropped 1; count of bases not matched to a gene: 7. CDR3 length: 15 residues. Per the germline V gene, CDR1 is SGHRS and CDR2 is YFSETQ. The CDR3 region is CASSLTSRPQETQYF. As DNA, the CDR3 is TGCGCCAGCAGCCTGACTAGCAGACCCCAAGAGACCCAGTACTTC.

This sequence joins TRBV10-3 and TRBJ2-1; TRBD1 is a possible D gene (5 bases). Germline V gives CDR1 ENHRY, CDR2 SYGVKD. V was shortened by 2 bases and J by 5 bases, with 7 bases between the two germline ends. This CDR3 region has 13 residues. The CDR3 loop is CAISELGDNEQFF. CDR3 bases: TGTGCCATCAGTGAGCTAGGGGACAATGAGCAGTTCTTC.

The chain is built from TRBV19 and TRBJ2-2; tentative D call: TRBD1 (6 bases). The V gene lost 9 bases and the J gene lost 1 base, with 12 bases spanning the gap. Germline loops: CDR1 LNHDA, CDR2 SQIVND (reference sequence). CDR3 length: 14 amino acids. The CDR3 region has the DNA TGTGCCAGCCTCCGGGACAAGAACACCGGGGAGCTGTTTTTT. Translating it yields CASLRDKNTGELFF.

This rearrangement joins TRBV7-8 to TRBJ2-2, with 7 positions matching TRBD1. This CDR3 spans 15 amino acids. Germline V lookup: CDR1 SGHVS, CDR2 FQNEAQ. V dropped 3 bases and J dropped 6; count of bases not matched to a gene: 7. In DNA, the CDR3 is TGTGCCAGCAGCTTCGACGACAGGGACGCCGGGGAGCTGTTTTTT. Translated: CASSFDDRDAGELFF.